Presented here are 21 T cell receptor beta chains from one specimen sequenced in a study of blood T cell repertoires in COVID-19. The data were produced by immunoSEQ multiplex PCR, yet TCRdb's version contains in-frame clones alone and is incomplete. The sample comprises a few hundred thousand clones, approximately 78% of which are singletons, and about 9.3% rests with the top ten. The sample comprised PBMCs or T cells enriched from blood (not recorded which). All receptors derive from a man in his forties who had recovered from COVID-19.

This clone was seen once. This chain connects TRBV11-2 to TRBJ2-7; 12 bases line up with TRBD2. The length of the CDR3 is 15 residues. Germline V gene data show CDR1 as SGHAT and CDR2 as FQNNGV. V shed 3 bases and J 0 bases; nucleotides not matched to a gene: 0. The CDR3: CASSLTSGSSYEQYF. The DNA for the CDR3 is TGTGCCAGCAGCTTGACTAGCGGGAGCTCCTACGAGCAGTACTTC. The variable domain in full, completed from reference TRBV11-2 and TRBJ2-7, reads EAGVAQSPRYKIIEKRQSVAFWCNPISGHATLYWYQQILGQGPKLLIQFQNNGVVDDSQLPKDRFSAERLKGVDSTLKIQPAKLEDSAVYLCASSLTSGSSYEQYFGPGTRLTVT.

This rearrangement joins TRBV27 to TRBJ1-6; no firm D call. The V end was cut by 6 bases, the J end by 5 bases, with 17 bases between. The germline V gene encodes CDR1 MNHEY and CDR2 SMNVEV (reference sequence). The CDR3 is 16 residues long. The CDR3 is CASSNVVERDNSPLHF. In DNA, the CDR3 is TGTGCCAGCAGCAATGTCGTGGAGAGAGATAATTCACCCCTCCACTTT.

The gene calls are TRBV10-1 and TRBJ2-1; D may be TRBD1 (6 bases). Trimming stripped 4 bases from V and 3 bases from J, with 10 bases between. CDR3 length equals 14 residues. The germline V gene encodes CDR1 WNHNN and CDR2 SYGVQD (reference sequence). Written as DNA, the CDR3 is TGCGCCAGCAGTGTCGGACAGATCTACAATGAGCAGTTCTTC. This gives the protein CASSVGQIYNEQFF.

This clone was picked up a small number of times. The chain joins TRBV5-1 to TRBJ1-2, with D unresolved. Per germline, CDR1 SGHRS and CDR2 YFSETQ. V gave up 1 base and J gave up 6 bases, with 13 bases separating them. The CDR3 sequence is 14 residues long. CDR3 sequence reads: CASSLYPGNNGYTF. In nucleotides, the CDR3 is TGCGCCAGCAGCTTGTATCCGGGTAATAATGGCTACACCTTC.

The genes are TRBV10-3 and TRBJ2-5, with 14 bases matching TRBD2. The ends lost 6 bases at V and 5 bases at J; junction bases unmatched: 5. Germline V lookup: CDR1 ENHRY, CDR2 SYGVKD. The CDR3 sequence is 15 residues long. Here the CDR3 reads CAISPTSGGAETQYF. CDR3 nucleotide sequence: TGTGCCATCAGCCCGACTAGCGGGGGGGCGGAGACCCAGTACTTC.

This clone was seen a handful of times. The V gene is TRBV6-5, the J gene TRBJ1-3; D is undetermined. This CDR3 comprises 16 residues. Germline V gives CDR1 MNHEY, CDR2 SVGAGI. V dropped 2 bases and J dropped 0 bases, with 11 bases sitting between them. CDR3 coding DNA: TGTGCCAGCAGTTACCACAGCGGCCTCTCTGGAAACACCATATATTTT. Translation: CASSYHSGLSGNTIYF.

This chain uses TRBV19 with TRBJ1-5, with D tentatively TRBD1 (5 bases). This CDR3 has 14 residues. Germline CDR1 reads LNHDA; CDR2 reads SQIVND (reference sequence). Between the trimmed V and J ends, which lost 7 bases and 0 bases, there was a span of 10 bases. The CDR3 nucleotides read TGTGCCAGTACCCGACAGAATAGCAATCAGCCCCAGCATTTT. Translated, it gives CASTRQNSNQPQHF.

The rearrangement joins TRBV5-1 to TRBJ1-2; D not certain. The V end lost 1 base, the J end lost 7 bases, and 11 bases lay between the germline ends. Germline CDR1 and CDR2: SGHRS and YFSETQ. CDR3 length: 13 residues. The CDR3 is CASSLYEGGGYTF. As DNA, the CDR3 is TGCGCCAGCAGCTTGTACGAGGGTGGTGGCTACACCTTC.

The chain has TRBV2 and TRBJ2-7; TRBD2 agrees at 12 bases. The length of the CDR3 is 15 residues. Per germline, CDR1 SNHLY and CDR2 FYNNEI. Trimming took 4 bases from V and 6 from J; bases not matched to a gene: 7. CDR3 region: CASSVTSGGPGEQYF. CDR3 coding DNA: TGTGCCAGCAGTGTAACTAGCGGGGGGCCAGGCGAGCAGTACTTC.

The chain carries TRBV6-2 or TRBV6-3 and TRBJ2-6, with TRBD2 as a possible D gene (6 bases). Trimming left V 2 bases short and J 3 bases short, with 17 bases between. Germline V gives CDR1 MNHEY, CDR2 SVGEGT. This CDR3 region has 18 residues. In DNA, the CDR3 is TGTGCCAGCAGTTACCCTCGGCAGGGAGGTGGTGGGGCCAACGTCCTGACTTTC. This gives the protein CASSYPRQGGGGANVLTF.

The CDR3 bases are TGTGCCAGCAGTTTATTTGCGACAGGGGACATTCAGTACTTC. Its protein is CASSLFATGDIQYF. V is TRBV27 and J is TRBJ2-4; 8 bases fit TRBD1. The germline CDR1 and CDR2 sequences are MNHEY and SMNVEV (reference sequence). V trimming: 1 base; J trimming: 8 bases; junction bases outside the gene matches: 4. The CDR3 is 14 residues long.

The chain joins TRBV30 to TRBJ1-6; D not resolved. V was trimmed by 0 bases and J by 0 bases, leaving 12 bases between them. CDR1 and CDR2 (germline): GTSNPN, SVGIG (reference sequence). CDR3 length equals 17 residues. DNA of the CDR3: TGTGCCTGGAGTGTACCGAGGGTTTCCTCCTATAATTCACCCCTCCACTTT. Protein: CAWSVPRVSSYNSPLHF.

Note on this clone: The junction differs from germline at one of its ends, possibly a read error. The J gene is TRBJ2-7, the V gene TRBV7-8; 8 bases match TRBD2. The CDR3 has 12 amino acids. Per germline, CDR1 SGHVS and CDR2 FQNEAQ. The CDR3 loop reads CASSRGESGTSF. CDR3 sequence (DNA): TGTGCCAGCAGCCGCGGAGAGAGCGGGACTAGCTTC.

The chain couples TRBV2 to TRBJ2-1, with a weak D call TRBD2 (5 bases). The germline CDR1 and CDR2 sequences are SNHLY and FYNNEI. This CDR3 spans 19 amino acids. Trimming removed 3 bases from V and 0 bases from J, with 21 bases in between. The CDR3 nucleotides read TGTGCCAGCAGTGAGCCCTACGAATTGGCGGGTACCTCCTACAATGAGCAGTTCTTC. It specifies CASSEPYELAGTSYNEQFF.

The genes are TRBV24-1 and TRBJ2-7; possibly TRBD1 for D (6 bases). Germline assignment: CDR1 KGHDR and CDR2 SFDVKD. This CDR3 has 15 amino acids. The V end was cut by 1 base, the J end by 4 bases, with 13 bases between. The CDR3 DNA follows: TGTGCCACCAGTGATTTAGCCCAGGGGCGATACGAGCAGTACTTC. This codes for CATSDLAQGRYEQYF.

The chain links TRBV25-1 to TRBJ2-1; 8 bases line up with TRBD2. CDR1 and CDR2 (germline): MGHDK, SYGVNS. J gave up 3 bases and V 2 bases, and 3 bases lay outside the gene matches. There are 15 residues in the CDR3. In DNA, the CDR3 is TGTGCCAGCAGTGAAGGAACTAGCGGCTACAATGAGCAGTTCTTC. It codes for CASSEGTSGYNEQFF.

CDR3 amino acids: CSALSPWSGNTIYF. The DNA of the CDR3 is TGCAGCGCACTATCCCCCTGGTCCGGAAACACCATATATTTT. This rearrangement joins TRBV29-1 to TRBJ1-3; D ambiguous. The CDR3 runs 14 residues. Germline CDR1 and CDR2: SQVTM and ANQGSEA. Trimming left V 7 bases short and J 4 bases short, with 17 bases between.

V is TRBV7-9 and J is TRBJ1-2; D uncertain. V dropped 1 base and J dropped 4 bases, with 7 bases sitting between them. The germline CDR1 and CDR2 sequences are SEHNR and FQNEAQ (reference sequence). CDR3 size: 13 residues. This chain's CDR3 is CASSLGSTYGYTF. The CDR3 DNA reads as TGTGCCAGCAGCTTAGGATCTACCTATGGCTACACCTTC.

This clone was seen only once. This rearrangement joins TRBV19 to TRBJ2-7; 9 bases fit TRBD1. The CDR3 totals 14 residues. Losses at the gene ends were 10 bases for V and 3 bases for J; bases not matched to a gene: 10. Germline CDR1 LNHDA, CDR2 SQIVND (reference sequence). The CDR3 spells CAKDDRGDIYEQYF. CDR3 in DNA: TGTGCCAAGGACGACAGGGGGGATATCTACGAGCAGTACTTC.

This clone was seen only a few times. J is TRBJ2-5 and V is TRBV5-4; D is perhaps TRBD2 (7 bases). The CDR3 is made up of 14 amino acids. From germline, CDR1 is SGHNT and CDR2 YYREEE (reference sequence). V was pared by 2 bases and J by 6 bases, with 14 bases between. The CDR3 is CASSFRGGGKTQYF. In DNA, the CDR3 is TGTGCCAGCAGCTTTCGCGGGGGCGGGAAGACCCAGTACTTC.

The chain uses TRBV7-3 and TRBJ2-1; D unclear. The CDR3 is 15 amino acids. Germline CDR1 SGHTA, CDR2 FQGTGA. Trimming left V 2 bases short and J 5 bases short, with 13 bases between. The CDR3: CASSLGRLLNNEQFF. CDR3 sequence (DNA): TGTGCCAGCAGCTTAGGGCGCCTACTTAACAATGAGCAGTTCTTC. Full variable domain (missing parts from reference TRBV7-3 and TRBJ2-1): GAGVSQTPSNKVTEKGKYVELRCDPISGHTALYWYRQSLGQGPEFLIYFQGTGAADDSGLPNDRFFAVRPEGSVSTLKIQRTERGDSAVYLCASSLGRLLNNEQFFGPGTRLTVL.